Each of the 28 T cell receptor beta chains below was sequenced from the same sample in a study of blood T cell repertoires in COVID-19. Profiled with immunoSEQ multiplex PCR; TCRdb holds only in-frame clones, not every one. Altogether around 140,000 clones are present, approximately 79% being singletons, with the ten largest covering 2% to 3%. The sequencing sample was made of PBMCs or T cells enriched from blood (not recorded which). The source of these receptors is a middle-aged man with acute COVID-19.

The chain carries TRBV3-1 (or the pseudogene TRBV3-2) and TRBJ2-2; 9 nucleotides agree with TRBD2. This CDR3 is built from 15 residues. The V gene end was trimmed by 3 bases and the J gene end by 7 bases; junction bases not matched to a gene: 6. The V gene's germline CDR1 is LGHDT and CDR2 YNNKEL (reference sequence). CDR3 nucleotides: TGTGCCAGCAGCCACGCGGGGGGGCAGGGCGGGGAGCTGTTTTTT. This sequence encodes CASSHAGGQGGELFF.

This clone is medium-sized (0.01 to 0.1%) by share. The CDR3 bases are TGTGCCAGCAGCTTAGGCCCAGGGGGATACGAGCAGTACTTC. Its translation: CASSLGPGGYEQYF. The V and J genes are TRBV7-9 and TRBJ2-7, with TRBD1 matching 7 bases. There are 14 residues in the CDR3. V lost 1 base, J lost 4 bases, and 4 bases stayed unmatched. Germline lookup yields CDR1 SEHNR and CDR2 FQNEAQ (reference sequence).

A word on this clone: A read error may account for a junction end that differs from germline. This chain links TRBV7-2 with TRBJ2-1; TRBD2 aligns across 8 bases. CDR1 and CDR2 from the germline V gene are SGHTA and FQGNSA. The CDR3 covers 14 residues. CDR3 region: CASRLAGHSNEQFF. In DNA, the CDR3 is TGTGCCAGCAGATTAGCGGGACATAGCAATGAGCAGTTCTTC.

This sequence joins TRBV10-3 and TRBJ2-7, with 7 positions matching TRBD1. The CDR3 sequence is 16 residues long. Germline CDR1 reads ENHRY; CDR2 reads SYGVKD. V lost 4 bases and J lost 0; bases outside the gene matches: 9. The CDR3 spells CAISALQGSDSYEQYF. Here the CDR3 DNA reads TGTGCCATCAGTGCCTTACAGGGGTCCGACTCCTACGAGCAGTACTTC.

The rearrangement joins TRBV28 to TRBJ1-1, with 9 bases that match TRBD1. The CDR3 has 14 amino acids. V trimming: 3 bases; J trimming: 4 bases; junction bases outside the gene matches: 3. Looked up from germline, CDR1 is MDHEN and CDR2 is SYDVKM. The CDR3 region is CASSLTGGITEAFF. CDR3 nucleotides: TGTGCCAGCAGTTTGACAGGGGGGATCACTGAAGCTTTCTTT.

This clone was counted a few times. V gene TRBV19 combines with J gene TRBJ1-2, with TRBD1 matching 7 bases. Trimming cost V 5 bases and J 5 bases; bases outside gene matches: 14. This CDR3 has 16 amino acids. CDR1 is LNHDA and CDR2 is SQIVND in the germline V gene (reference sequence). CDR3 coding DNA: TGTGCCAGTAGTGAGAAACAGGGGATGGGATTATATGGCTACACCTTC. Amino acids: CASSEKQGMGLYGYTF.

This clone was found a few times. The chain recombines TRBV19 with TRBJ2-2, with TRBD1 matching over 8 bases. From germline, CDR1 is LNHDA and CDR2 SQIVND (reference sequence). Losses at the gene ends were 5 bases for V and 6 bases for J; bases not matched to a gene: 11. The CDR3 extends over 16 amino acids. The CDR3 region has the DNA TGTGCCAGTAGTCGATCCAGGGGGCGCACGTCCGGGGAGCTGTTTTTT. Residues: CASSRSRGRTSGELFF.

This clone was recorded a few times. The genes are TRBV3-1 (or the pseudogene TRBV3-2) and TRBJ1-6; 7 bases map to TRBD1. V gave up 2 bases and J gave up 10 bases; unmatched junction bases: 23. The CDR3 runs 20 residues. The germline gives CDR1 LGHDT, CDR2 YNNKEL (reference sequence). CDR3 coding DNA: TGTGCCAGCAGCCAAAAGGCCGGGACAGAAGTATCAGCGCTTAAATCACCCCTCCACTTT. It encodes CASSQKAGTEVSALKSPLHF.

This clone appeared a few times. The chain employs TRBV29-1 and TRBJ2-1, with a possible D match to TRBD2 (7 bases). The germline CDR1 and CDR2 sequences are SQVTM and ANQGSEA. The V and J ends lost 0 bases and 15 bases respectively, with 18 bases between them. This CDR3 has 13 amino acids. For the CDR3, the DNA is TGCAGCGTTGAAGATCTGAGGGGGGGCGCCGGGTTCTTC. Its protein is CSVEDLRGGAGFF.

V gene TRBV5-5 combines with J gene TRBJ2-5; 12 bases map to TRBD2. The CDR3 covers 17 residues. Unmatched junction bases numbered 7, after V lost 1 base and J lost 3 bases. CDR1 is SGHKS and CDR2 is YYEKEE in the germline V gene (reference sequence). The CDR3 region has the DNA TGTGCCAGCAGCTTGCTAGCGGGAGGGTTGTCGGAAGAGACCCAGTACTTC. Amino acid sequence: CASSLLAGGLSEETQYF. Based on the CDR3 plus reference TRBV5-5 and TRBJ2-5, the full variable domain is DAGVTQSPTHLIKTRGQQVTLRCSPISGHKSVSWYQQVLGQGPQFIFQYYEKEERGRGNFPDRFSARQFPNYSSELNVNALLLGDSALYLCASSLLAGGLSEETQYFGPGTRLLVL.

This clone was seen only a few times. J is TRBJ2-3 and V is TRBV5-6, with D uncertain. Trimming left V 4 bases short and J 0 bases short, with 6 bases between. This CDR3 contains 13 residues. Germline CDR1 is SGHDT and CDR2 is YYEEEE. CDR3 sequence: CASSQHSTDTQYF. Written as DNA, the CDR3 is TGTGCCAGCAGCCAACACAGCACAGATACGCAGTATTTT.

The CDR3 nucleotides are TGCGCCAGCAGCCAAGATTGGGCAGGGAATAATTCACCCCTCCACTTT. This translates into CASSQDWAGNNSPLHF. The chain uses TRBV4-1 and TRBJ1-6, with D possibly matching TRBD1 (5 bases). The length of the CDR3 is 16 residues. V lost 0 bases and J lost 5, with 11 bases in between. Germline CDR1 is MGHRA and CDR2 is YSYEKL.

This clone occurred a few times. The J gene is TRBJ1-6, the V gene TRBV30; D perhaps matches TRBD1 (6 bases). This CDR3 contains 14 residues. In germline, CDR1 is GTSNPN, CDR2 SVGIG (reference sequence). Trimming left V 4 bases short and J 7 bases short, with 14 bases between. Here the CDR3 reads CAWMVGAVNSPLHF. CDR3 sequence (DNA): TGTGCCTGGATGGTGGGGGCAGTAAATTCACCCCTCCACTTT.

V is TRBV24-1 and J is TRBJ2-3; 7 bases are shared with TRBD2. The germline CDR1 and CDR2 sequences are KGHDR and SFDVKD. J gave up 5 bases and V 4 bases, and 14 bases lay outside the gene matches. The CDR3 length is 17 residues. The CDR3 here is CATSDSYRGSDGDTQYF. CDR3 nucleotide sequence: TGTGCCACCAGTGACTCCTATCGCGGGAGCGACGGAGATACGCAGTATTTT.

The chain has TRBV7-8 and TRBJ1-1; D not certain. The CDR3 covers 13 residues. Trimming cost V 1 base and J 2 bases, with 5 bases left between them. Germline V CDR1 and CDR2: SGHVS, FQNEAQ. The CDR3 region has the DNA TGTGCCAGCAGCTTAGGCAGAAACACTGAAGCTTTCTTT. This codes for CASSLGRNTEAFF.

V gene TRBV3-1 (or the pseudogene TRBV3-2) combines with J gene TRBJ2-7; D may be TRBD2 (6 bases). This CDR3 is 14 amino acids long. Germline loops: CDR1 LGHDT, CDR2 YNNKEL (reference sequence). The V end lost 4 bases, the J end lost 1 base, and 11 bases lay between the germline ends. CDR3 DNA: TGTGCCAGCAGCCGCACTGGGGGGTCCTACGAGCAGTACTTC. This gives the protein CASSRTGGSYEQYF.

V is TRBV9 and J is TRBJ2-7; D is undetermined. The germline V gene has CDR1 SGDLS and CDR2 YYNGEE. Deletions cut 7 bases from V and 3 bases from J, with 23 bases between. There are 16 residues in the CDR3. CDR3 protein: CASRRRVGPTVYEQYF. The CDR3 DNA follows: TGTGCCAGCCGTCGAAGAGTGGGCCCGACCGTCTACGAGCAGTACTTC.

This clone came up once. The CDR3 loop is CASSVTPTSGGSSEQFF. The CDR3 DNA sequence: TGTGCCAGCAGCGTAACCCCGACTAGCGGGGGGTCAAGTGAGCAGTTCTTC. This chain links TRBV9 with TRBJ2-1; 13 nucleotides agree with TRBD2. The V gene end was trimmed by 1 base and the J gene end by 9 bases; junction bases not matched to a gene: 10. Germline assignment: CDR1 SGDLS and CDR2 YYNGEE. The CDR3 runs 17 residues.

V usage is TRBV23-1 and J usage is TRBJ1-2; maybe TRBD1 (6 bases). TRBV23-1 is an ORF, and what it does is uncertain. V shed 0 bases and J shed 4 bases, with 15 bases lying between them. CDR3 length: 16 amino acids. Written as DNA, the CDR3 is TGCGCCAGCAGTCAATCGTGGCAGGGGCCTTTCTATGGCTACACCTTC. Translation: CASSQSWQGPFYGYTF.

The CDR3 nucleotides read TGTGCCAGCAGCGTAGCCCCCGGGACAGGGGGACACGAGCAGTACTTC. Amino acid sequence: CASSVAPGTGGHEQYF. The V and J genes are TRBV9 and TRBJ2-7; TRBD1 agrees at 11 bases. The ends lost 0 bases at V and 5 bases at J; junction bases unmatched: 7. The germline CDR1 and CDR2 sequences are SGDLS and YYNGEE. The CDR3 spans 16 residues. Full variable domain (outside the CDR3, taken from reference TRBV9 and TRBJ2-7): DSGVTQTPKHLITATGQRVTLRCSPRSGDLSVYWYQQSLDQGLQFLIQYYNGEERAKGNILERFSAQQFPDLHSELNLSSLELGDSALYFCASSVAPGTGGHEQYFGPGTRLTVT.

V and J are TRBV28 and TRBJ1-2, with 7 bases aligning to TRBD1. CDR1 MDHEN and CDR2 SYDVKM come from the germline V gene. The CDR3 runs 13 residues. V lost 5 bases to trimming and J lost 2 bases; unmatched junction nucleotides: 2. CDR3 protein: CASSAGQNYGYTF. The CDR3 DNA follows: TGTGCCAGCAGTGCGGGACAGAACTATGGCTACACCTTC.

By proportion, this clone is medium-sized (0.01 to 0.1%). The chain uses TRBV19 and TRBJ1-6; TRBD1 agrees at 9 bases. The CDR3 spans 15 residues. The germline V gene encodes CDR1 LNHDA and CDR2 SQIVND (reference sequence). Trimming at V came to 5 bases and at J to 5 bases, leaving 4 bases not matched to a gene. This CDR3 reads CASSSGQGDNSPLHF. CDR3 in DNA: TGTGCCAGTAGTTCGGGACAGGGCGATAATTCACCCCTCCACTTT.

The chain is built from TRBV6-2 or TRBV6-3 and TRBJ1-5, with D possibly being TRBD1 (5 bases). Trimming took 2 bases from V and 5 from J, leaving 10 bases between them. The CDR3 extends over 14 amino acids. The germline gives CDR1 MNHEY, CDR2 SVGEGT. As DNA, the CDR3 is TGTGCCAGCAGTTACGGGGGGGGAGATCAGCCCCAGCATTTT. It encodes CASSYGGGDQPQHF.

The V and J genes are TRBV6-2 or TRBV6-3 and TRBJ2-2; 8 nucleotides align to TRBD1. Per the germline V gene, CDR1 is MNHEY and CDR2 is SVGEGT. The CDR3 has 15 amino acids. The V segment lost 4 bases and the J segment 5 bases; nucleotides outside the gene matches: 6. The CDR3 loop is CASSFDRGNTGELFF. CDR3 sequence (DNA): TGTGCCAGCAGTTTCGACAGGGGAAATACCGGGGAGCTGTTTTTT.

CDR3 nucleotide sequence: TGTGCCAGCAGCTCCAGCCTGACAGGGGTCGGCTACACCTTC. This sequence encodes CASSSSLTGVGYTF. The chain carries TRBV21-1 and TRBJ1-2; TRBD1, the table's D call, was not compared with the DNA. TRBV21-1 is classified as a pseudogene. The CDR3 has 14 residues.

The gene calls are TRBV4-1 and TRBJ2-3; D gene ambiguous. V was cut by 0 bases and J by 1 base, with 11 bases left in between. The CDR3 runs to 16 residues. Germline V gene sequence: CDR1 MGHRA, CDR2 YSYEKL. The CDR3 DNA reads TGCGCCAGCAGCCAAGAGGAAAAAGGAGGCACAGATACGCAGTATTTT. It specifies CASSQEEKGGTDTQYF.

The gene calls are TRBV2 and TRBJ2-6; 11 bases agree with TRBD1. CDR1 is SNHLY and CDR2 is FYNNEI in the germline V gene. V shed 8 bases, J shed 0 bases, and the junction held 3 bases outside the gene matches. The CDR3 is 16 amino acids. The CDR3 bases are TGTGCCAGCTGGGGACAGGGGGGCTCTGGGGCCAACGTCCTGACTTTC. Amino acid sequence: CASWGQGGSGANVLTF. Full variable domain (outside the CDR3, taken from reference TRBV2 and TRBJ2-6): EPEVTQTPSHQVTQMGQEVILRCVPISNHLYFYWYRQILGQKVEFLVSFYNNEISEKSEIFDDQFSVERPDGSNFTLKIRSTKLEDSAMYFCASWGQGGSGANVLTFGAGSRLTVL.

The chain employs TRBV18 and TRBJ2-5, with D possibly TRBD1 on 5 matching bases. The V end was cut by 3 bases, the J end by 4 bases, with 12 bases between. CDR1 and CDR2 from the germline V gene are KGHSH and LQKENI. The CDR3 runs 14 residues. The DNA for the CDR3 is TGTGCCAGCTCACCTCAAGGGGCCGGAGAGACCCAGTACTTC. Its translation: CASSPQGAGETQYF.